This TCR beta chain was sequenced during a study of blood T cells in healthy people across ages. With a J-beta primer mix and a sample-barcoded 5' primer, a second PCR ran about 7 to 11 cycles. TCRdb independently ran MiXCR on the 5' RACE reads; one entry per CDR3 protein. This table holds some 1.5 million distinct CDR3 sequences, under 55% found once. CDR3 length: 11 amino acids. Germline V gene sequence: CDR1 DFQATT, CDR2 SNEGSKA (reference sequence). The germline V and J ends were trimmed by 5 bases and 8 bases, with 12 bases remaining between them. Sequenced material: blood. The clonotype comes from a woman under 30 in good health. The gene calls are TRBV20-1 and TRBJ1-1; perhaps TRBD1 as D (5 bases). Here the CDR3 DNA reads TGCAGTGCTGGGGGGGGACCCGAAGCTTTCTTT. This codes for CSAGGGPEAFF.